These T cell receptor beta chains were read from a single sample in a study of OX40 agonist ivuxolimab in advanced cancers. The data were produced by immunoSEQ multiplex PCR, yet TCRdb's version contains in-frame clones alone and is incomplete. The repertoire includes around 100,000 clones, 70% to 90% of them detected once, and 0.15% to 0.2% sits in the top ten. The specimen comprised CD4+ or CD8+ T cells sorted from blood, sampled in a trial of the OX40 agonist ivuxolimab. These receptors originate from an adult with an advanced solid tumor such as melanoma, head and neck, liver or kidney cancer. Both conserved end residues are part of each CDR3. The D gene is left open where the match is weak. Some rows mark clone size as missing; the rest say once, few, many or name a class of expanded clone.

j_call | clone_size | v_call | d_call | cdr3_aa | cdr3_nt
TRBJ1-3 | - | TRBV5-8 | - | CASSLRDSGNTIYF | TGTGCCAGCAGCTTGCGGGATTCAGGAAACACCATATATTTT
TRBJ2-5 | - | TRBV5-4 | - | CASSSQGQYQETQYF | TGTGCCAGCAGCTCCCAGGGCCAGTACCAAGAGACCCAGTACTTC
TRBJ1-1 | - | TRBV5-1 | TRBD1 | CASSLSGGKNTEAFF | TGCGCCAGCAGCTTATCAGGGGGAAAAAACACTGAAGCTTTCTTT
TRBJ1-4 | - | TRBV2 | TRBD1 | CATRTGGTNEKLFF | TGTGCCACCAGGACAGGGGGGACTAATGAAAAACTGTTTTTT
TRBJ2-3 | - | TRBV29-1 | - | CSVRGVSTDTQYF | TGCAGCGTTCGCGGGGTATCGACAGATACGCAGTATTTT
TRBJ2-7 | - | TRBV6-6 | - | CASSTMGEQYF | TGTGCCAGCAGTACTATGGGCGAGCAGTACTTC
TRBJ2-5 | - | TRBV30 | TRBD2 | CAWSAGYSLAGDRDHYETQYF | TGTGCCTGGAGTGCCGGGTATTCCCTAGCGGGGGACCGGGACCACTACGAGACCCAGTACTTC
TRBJ2-7 | - | TRBV5-1 | - | CASSLAGTHEQYF | TGCGCCAGCAGCTTGGCAGGGACGCACGAGCAGTACTTC
TRBJ2-5 | once | TRBV6-6 | - | CASRVAGMETQYF | TGTGCAAGCAGGGTGGCAGGGATGGAGACCCAGTACTTC
TRBJ2-1 | - | TRBV5-1 | TRBD1 | CASSLVPGQGGNEQFF | TGCGCCAGCAGCTTGGTTCCGGGACAGGGGGGCAATGAGCAGTTCTTC
TRBJ2-3 | once | TRBV11-2 | TRBD1 | CASSRARGSMDTQYF | TGTGCCAGCAGCCGGGCCAGGGGGAGTATGGATACGCAGTATTTT
TRBJ1-1 | - | TRBV12-5 | - | CASGLGRTNTEAFF | TGTGCTAGTGGTTTGGGACGGACTAACACTGAAGCTTTCTTT
TRBJ2-7 | - | TRBV29-1 | TRBD1 | CSVRDRAYEQYF | TGCAGCGTCCGGGACAGGGCCTACGAGCAGTACTTC
TRBJ2-7 | - | TRBV7-6 | - | CASSPLRNSYEQYF | TGTGCCAGCAGCCCTTTGAGAAACTCCTACGAGCAGTACTTC
TRBJ2-7 | - | TRBV14 | TRBD2 | CASSPLGASGSAYEQYF | TGTGCCAGCAGCCCGCTTGGGGCTAGCGGGAGTGCCTACGAGCAGTACTTC
TRBJ2-3 | - | TRBV7-8 | TRBD2 | CASSRDSGSTDTQYF | TGTGCCAGCAGCCGGGATAGCGGGAGCACAGATACGCAGTATTTT
TRBJ1-6 | - | TRBV25-1 | - | CASSERTVYNSPLHF | TGTGCCAGCAGTGAAAGGACAGTCTATAATTCACCCCTCCACTTT
TRBJ2-1 | - | TRBV28 | TRBD2 | CASSGPPSGRGDSYNEQFF | TGTGCCAGCAGTGGGCCCCCTAGCGGGAGGGGGGACTCCTACAATGAGCAGTTCTTC
TRBJ1-5 | - | TRBV2 | - | CASVKGSGNQPQHF | TGTGCCAGCGTTAAAGGTAGTGGCAATCAGCCCCAGCATTTT
TRBJ2-2 | once | TRBV5-4 | - | CASSSEGGLTGELFF | TGTGCCAGCAGCTCCGAAGGCGGGCTCACCGGGGAGCTGTTTTTT
TRBJ2-1 | few | TRBV10-3 | TRBD2 | CAISEGAGGSYNEQFF | TGTGCCATCAGTGAAGGAGCGGGAGGCTCCTACAATGAGCAGTTCTTC
TRBJ1-2 | - | TRBV2 | - | CASRTGNWDGYTF | TGTGCCAGCAGAACAGGGAATTGGGATGGCTACACCTTC
TRBJ1-5 | - | TRBV19 | - | CASTPGTVSNQPQHF | TGTGCCAGTACCCCAGGGACGGTTAGCAATCAGCCCCAGCATTTT
TRBJ2-1 | - | TRBV10-3 | TRBD1 | CASTRDRGLQHEQFF | TGTGCCTCAACCCGGGACAGGGGGCTTCAACATGAGCAGTTCTTC
TRBJ2-2 | - | TRBV5-1 | TRBD2 | CASTPLGRATGELFF | TGCGCCAGCACCCCCCTGGGGAGGGCCACCGGGGAGCTGTTTTTT
TRBJ2-2 | - | TRBV27 | - | CASSLSIGGRGELFF | TGTGCCAGCAGTTTATCTATTGGGGGGCGAGGGGAGCTGTTTTTT
TRBJ1-1 | - | TRBV27 | - | CASSFSTRGNTEAFF | TGTGCCAGCAGTTTCAGTACGAGGGGCAACACTGAAGCTTTCTTT